This T cell receptor (beta chain) was observed in a study of blood T cell repertoires in COVID-19. Germline V gene sequence: CDR1 SGHDT, CDR2 YYEEEE. The V end lost 1 base, the J end lost 8 bases, and 12 bases lay between the germline ends. This CDR3 is built from 14 residues. Assay used: immunoSEQ multiplex PCR; TCRdb lists only in-frame clones, some missing. The data contain over 250,000 clones, approximately 88% of them singletons. The clonotype comes from a middle-aged man with acute or convalescent COVID-19. The V call is TRBV5-6, the J call TRBJ1-4, with TRBD1 as a possible D gene (5 bases). Sequenced sample: peripheral blood. DNA of the CDR3: TGTGCCAGCAGCTTGACAGGCCTGGGGGAAAAACTGTTTTTT. Translation gives CASSLTGLGEKLFF.